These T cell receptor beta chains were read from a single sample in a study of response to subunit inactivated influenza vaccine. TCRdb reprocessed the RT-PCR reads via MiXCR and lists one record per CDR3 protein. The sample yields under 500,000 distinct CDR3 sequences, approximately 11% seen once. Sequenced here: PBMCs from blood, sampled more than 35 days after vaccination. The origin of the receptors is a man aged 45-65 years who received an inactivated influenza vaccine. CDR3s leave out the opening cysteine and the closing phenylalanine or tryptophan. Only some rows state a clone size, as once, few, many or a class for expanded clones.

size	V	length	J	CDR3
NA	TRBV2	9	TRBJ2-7	ASSEVSEQY
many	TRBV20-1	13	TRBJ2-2	SASLRGGDTGELF
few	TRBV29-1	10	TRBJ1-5	SVGAVNQPQH
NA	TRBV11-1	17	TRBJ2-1	ASSLSSRPPRDGDNEQF
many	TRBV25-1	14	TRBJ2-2	ASSEWTGENTGELF
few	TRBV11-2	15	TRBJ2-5	ASSLTWKRGVSRAQY
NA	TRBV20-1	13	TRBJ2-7	SARSSDRSSYEQY
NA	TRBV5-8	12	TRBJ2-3	ASSLRSGTDTQY
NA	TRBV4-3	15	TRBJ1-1	ASSQDVPGKGWTEAF
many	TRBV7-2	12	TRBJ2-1	ASSPRTRGDEQF
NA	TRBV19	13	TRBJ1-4	ASTLSGGGNEKLF
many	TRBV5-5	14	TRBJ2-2	ASSLGPSPNTGELF
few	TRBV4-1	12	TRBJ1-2	ASSQETSGGGYT
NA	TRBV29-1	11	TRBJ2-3	SVEVLSTDTQY
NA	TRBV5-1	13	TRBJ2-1	ASSPTVRSYNEQL
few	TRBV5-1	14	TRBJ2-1	ASSPSWGHSYNEQF
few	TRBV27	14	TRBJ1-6	ASSLGARAFNSPLH
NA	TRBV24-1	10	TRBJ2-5	ATSDLLMTQY
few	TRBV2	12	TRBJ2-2	ASSDAGDTGELF
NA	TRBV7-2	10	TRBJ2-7	ASSLFSGTEY
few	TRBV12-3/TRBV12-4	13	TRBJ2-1	ASSFMAGGGYEQF
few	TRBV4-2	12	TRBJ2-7	ASSQQQGLYEQY
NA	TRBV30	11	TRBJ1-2	ACHRGRDYGYT
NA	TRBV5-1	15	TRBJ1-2	ASTFFPPGTVDYGYT
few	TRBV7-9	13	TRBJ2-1	ASSSSTRSYNEQF
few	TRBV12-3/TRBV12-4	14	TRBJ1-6	ASSRAGTGMNSPLH
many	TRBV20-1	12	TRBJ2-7	SARGGDMSYEQY
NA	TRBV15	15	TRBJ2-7	ATSERGRLAGSYEQY
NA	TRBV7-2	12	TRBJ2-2	ASSPEPQSGELF
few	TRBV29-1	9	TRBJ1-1	SVAQNTEAF
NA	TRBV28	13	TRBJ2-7	VSSSPSPKPYEQY
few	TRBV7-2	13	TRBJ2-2	ASSLWGHNTGELF
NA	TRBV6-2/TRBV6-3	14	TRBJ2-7	ASRLDPGTGAYEQY
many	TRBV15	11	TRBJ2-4	ATSGVAKNIQY
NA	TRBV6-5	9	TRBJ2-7	ASSNRDEQY
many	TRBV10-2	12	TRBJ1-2	ASRLGQGNYGYT
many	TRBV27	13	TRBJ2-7	ASSLDSSSWDEQY
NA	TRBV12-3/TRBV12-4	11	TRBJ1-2	ASSFGRIYGYT
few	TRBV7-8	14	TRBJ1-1	ASSLRGPRLNTEAF